These 23 T cell receptor beta chains were sequenced from one sample in a study of T cells in Graves' hyperthyroidism and ophthalmopathy. Regions amplified from RNA transcripts were the TCR beta CDR3 regions. A set of HTBI primers served as the primers for a first-round RT-PCR of the TCR CDR3. TCRdb fed the multiplex PCR reads into MiXCR, producing one record per CDR3 protein. The table lists about 480,000 distinct CDR3 sequences, 14% of them singletons, with around a sixth in the top ten. The sequencing sample was made of blood. The receptors shown here come from a woman aged 18-35 years with Graves' hyperthyroidism.

This clonotype has only a few counts. The V gene is TRBV18, the J gene TRBJ1-5, with D possibly being TRBD1 (5 bases). The germline gives CDR1 KGHSH, CDR2 LQKENI. The V end lost 6 bases, the J end lost 5 bases, and 11 bases lay between the germline ends. The CDR3 contains 13 residues. CDR3 amino acids: CASSGTPDQPQHF. CDR3 bases: TGTGCCAGCTCCGGGACCCCCGATCAGCCCCAGCATTTT.

This clonotype showed up just a few times. The chain couples TRBV6-5 to TRBJ2-7; weak D call: TRBD2 (5 bases). Trimming took off 2 bases at V and 3 bases at J, with 11 bases between the two ends. The germline V gene has CDR1 MNHEY and CDR2 SVGAGI. The CDR3 loop spans 14 amino acids. This chain's CDR3 is CASSYTAELYEQYV. The CDR3, as DNA: TGTGCCAGCAGTTACACAGCGGAGCTCTACGAGCAGTACGTC.

This clonotype was observed at least ten times. The rearrangement uses TRBV7-3 and TRBJ2-1; TRBD1 agrees at 10 bases. CDR3 length equals 14 residues. Germline assignment: CDR1 SGHTA and CDR2 FQGTGA. V lost 5 bases, J lost 8 bases, and 6 bases stayed unmatched. CDR3 bases: TGTGCCAGCAGCCCGATGACAGGGGGCTATGAGCAGTTCTTC. Translation gives CASSPMTGGYEQFF.

This clonotype was counted many times. CDR3 in amino acids: CASSRLPVQGSNQPQHF. The DNA for the CDR3 is TGTGCCAGCAGCCGCTTGCCAGTACAGGGGAGCAATCAGCCCCAGCATTTT. The rearrangement uses TRBV27 and TRBJ1-5; 7 nucleotides match TRBD1. The germline V gene has CDR1 MNHEY and CDR2 SMNVEV (reference sequence). CDR3 size: 17 residues. Unmatched junction bases numbered 12, after V lost 6 bases and J lost 1 base.

At least ten counts were recorded for this clonotype. V and J are TRBV4-1 and TRBJ1-2; 10 nucleotides align to TRBD1. V was clipped by 3 bases and J by 7 bases; unmatched bases: 11. This CDR3 spans 16 amino acids. Germline V lookup: CDR1 MGHRA, CDR2 YSYEKL. The CDR3 sequence is CASSHSLRDRGSGYTF. CDR3 bases: TGCGCCAGCAGCCACTCCCTACGGGACAGGGGTAGTGGCTACACCTTC.

At least ten counts were recorded for this clonotype. The chain uses TRBV28 and TRBJ1-2, with 8 bases that match TRBD1. V lost 6 bases and J lost 2; bases outside the gene matches: 11. Germline lookup yields CDR1 MDHEN and CDR2 SYDVKM. The CDR3 extends over 16 amino acids. CDR3 nucleotide sequence: TGTGCCAGCAGCCGCCTGGACAGGGATGAAAACTATGGCTACACCTTC. This sequence encodes CASSRLDRDENYGYTF.

This chain connects TRBV20-1 to TRBJ1-5; 7 nucleotides align to TRBD1. Losses at the gene ends were 0 bases for V and 4 bases for J; bases not matched to a gene: 9. The germline gives CDR1 DFQATT, CDR2 SNEGSKA (reference sequence). The CDR3 length is 16 residues. The CDR3 loop reads CSARDSTGRENQPQHF. The CDR3 nucleotides are TGCAGTGCTAGAGATTCGACAGGGCGAGAGAATCAGCCCCAGCATTTT.

In this sample, this clonotype turned up many times. This chain joins TRBV29-1 and TRBJ2-7, with 8 bases matching TRBD1. Germline V gene sequence: CDR1 SQVTM, CDR2 ANQGSEA. The CDR3 contains 14 residues. V trimming: 0 bases; J trimming: 6 bases; junction bases outside the gene matches: 7. The CDR3: CSVEEGTGRGEQYF. The CDR3 region has the DNA TGCAGCGTTGAAGAAGGGACAGGCCGGGGCGAGCAGTACTTC.

This clonotype has a count of ten or more. The chain combines TRBV2 with TRBJ2-7; 7 bases agree with TRBD1. The CDR3 spans 14 residues. The V and J ends lost 6 bases and 2 bases, in that order; junction bases with no gene match: 7. Germline CDR1 and CDR2: SNHLY and FYNNEI. CDR3 DNA: TGTGCCAGCAGCGTGAGACAGGGAACCTACGAGCAGTACGTC. Protein sequence: CASSVRQGTYEQYV.

Comments on this clonotype: The junction does not match germline at one end; this may be a read error. This chain connects TRBV12-3 or TRBV12-4 to TRBJ1-2, with a tentative D call TRBD1 (5 bases). The CDR3 has 11 amino acids. CDR3 loop: CAGSFGGGYTF. As DNA, the CDR3 is TGTGCCGGCAGTTTCGGGGGTGGCTACACCTTC.

This clonotype appeared many times. The CDR3 loop reads CASSSSGPSTDTQYF. Written as DNA, the CDR3 is TGTGCCAGCAGCTCTAGCGGGCCTAGCACAGATACGCAGTATTTT. The rearrangement uses TRBV11-3 and TRBJ2-3, with 8 bases matching TRBD2. Losses at the gene ends were 4 bases for V and 0 bases for J; bases not matched to a gene: 3. Germline V gene data show CDR1 as SGHNT and CDR2 as YENEEA. The CDR3 contains 15 residues.

This clonotype was seen ten or more times. The chain links TRBV2 to TRBJ1-3; D gene uncertain. Trimming pared 2 bases from V and 0 bases from J, leaving 5 bases between. The germline gives CDR1 SNHLY, CDR2 FYNNEI. This CDR3 has 14 amino acids. CDR3 DNA: TGTGCCAGCAGTGAAACAGCCTCTGGAAACACCATATATTTT. Translating gives CASSETASGNTIYF.

This clonotype has at least ten counts. The DNA of the CDR3 is TGTGCCAGTTCGGTAAGAGGGACAGTTGAAGCTTTCTTT. It translates to CASSVRGTVEAFF. The chain carries TRBV6-1 and TRBJ1-1; TRBD1 matches at 7 bases. The CDR3 consists of 13 residues. The V gene's germline CDR1 is MNHNS and CDR2 SASEGT. V lost 9 bases to trimming and J lost 7 bases; unmatched junction nucleotides: 11.

This clonotype was observed at least ten times. The chain employs TRBV6-1 and TRBJ1-6; D is unresolved. The CDR3 has 13 residues. Deletions cut 7 bases from V and 5 bases from J, with 9 bases between. Germline V gene sequence: CDR1 MNHNS, CDR2 SASEGT. The CDR3 protein is CASIRENNSPLHF. CDR3 nucleotide sequence: TGTGCCAGCATAAGGGAGAATAATTCACCCCTCCACTTT.

At least ten counts were recorded for this clonotype. The chain carries TRBV3-1 and TRBJ2-3; D not certain. Trimming removed 4 bases at V and 6 bases at J, with 5 bases between. The germline CDR1 and CDR2 sequences are LGHDT and YNNKEL (reference sequence). The CDR3 is 11 amino acids. CDR3 in amino acids: CASSLWDTQYF. CDR3 DNA: TGTGCCAGCAGCCTTTGGGATACGCAGTATTTT.

This clonotype was seen repeatedly, ten times or more. This rearrangement joins TRBV5-1 to TRBJ2-2; D may be TRBD2 (6 bases). V was cut by 7 bases and J by 5 bases, with 18 bases left in between. This CDR3 contains 15 residues. CDR1 and CDR2 from the germline V gene are SGHRS and YFSETQ. The CDR3 coding sequence is TGCGCCAGCGTAAGAGGGCAGGGACTTACCGGGGAGCTGTTTTTT. Protein sequence: CASVRGQGLTGELFF.

This clonotype was counted ten times or more. J is TRBJ1-1 and V is TRBV10-1; D call uncertain. There are 15 residues in the CDR3. V gave up 5 bases and J gave up 0 bases, with 13 bases separating them. The germline V gene encodes CDR1 WNHNN and CDR2 SYGVQD (reference sequence). The chain's CDR3 is CASSTNRLMNTEAFF. DNA for the CDR3: TGCGCCAGCAGTACGAACAGACTCATGAACACTGAAGCTTTCTTT.

This clonotype was observed a handful of times. This sequence joins TRBV7-8 and TRBJ1-2; TRBD1 might be the D (5 bases). This CDR3 has 10 amino acids. CDR1 and CDR2 (germline): SGHVS, FQNEAQ. V was trimmed by 10 bases and J by 8 bases, leaving 11 bases between them. CDR3 sequence: CATWTPGYTF. Written as DNA, the CDR3 is TGTGCCACTTGGACACCGGGCTACACCTTC. Full variable domain (rest looked up from reference TRBV7-8 and TRBJ1-2): GAGVSQSPRYKVAKRGQDVALRCDPISGHVSLFWYQQALGQGPEFLTYFQNEAQLDKSGLPSDRFFAERPEGSVSTLKIQRTQQEDSAVYLCATWTPGYTFGSGTRLTVV.

This clonotype was found many times. The CDR3 DNA reads TGTGCCAGCAGTTACGGGGTAGAGGGGGCGAACACTGAAGCTTTCTTT. Translation gives CASSYGVEGANTEAFF. The genes are TRBV6-6 and TRBJ1-1, with 7 bases matching TRBD1. The J segment lost 1 base and the V segment lost 2 bases, leaving 7 bases of the junction unmatched. Germline assignment: CDR1 MNHNY and CDR2 SVGAGI (reference sequence). This CDR3 region has 16 residues.

This clonotype was observed a few times. The V and J genes are TRBV5-4 and TRBJ2-1, with D perhaps assigned TRBD1 or TRBD2 (5 bases each). The germline CDR1 and CDR2 sequences are SGHNT and YYREEE (reference sequence). Trimming pared 4 bases from V and 8 bases from J, leaving 13 bases between. The CDR3 consists of 13 residues. This chain's CDR3 is CASSRPPGHEQFF. CDR3 in DNA: TGTGCCAGCAGCCGACCCCCGGGGCATGAGCAGTTCTTC.

This clonotype has at least ten counts. The DNA for the CDR3 is TGTGCCAGCTCACCCGACATATACGAGGGAACTGAAGCTTTCTTT. Residues: CASSPDIYEGTEAFF. The chain uses TRBV18 and TRBJ1-1; no definite D call. The CDR3 covers 15 residues. CDR1 KGHSH and CDR2 LQKENI come from the germline V gene. Trimming took off 3 bases at V and 5 bases at J, with 16 bases between the two ends.

This clonotype was seen many times. V gene TRBV19 combines with J gene TRBJ2-1, with TRBD2 as a possible D gene (6 bases). V lost 2 bases and J lost 6, with 17 bases in between. The CDR3 is 16 amino acids. Germline V gene lookup returns CDR1 LNHDA and CDR2 SQIVND (reference sequence). The CDR3 DNA is TGTGCCAGTAGTATAAGCACGGGAGTGGTTACCAATGAGCAGTTCTTC. Translating gives CASSISTGVVTNEQFF.

V and J are TRBV19 and TRBJ2-4; TRBD1 or TRBD2 may be the D gene (5 bases each). CDR1 is LNHDA and CDR2 is SQIVND in the germline V gene (reference sequence). Deletions cut 0 bases from V and 5 bases from J, with 11 bases between. The CDR3 runs to 15 residues. The DNA for the CDR3 is TGTGCCAGTAGTATAGACGGGGACCCCCAAAACATTCAGTACTTC. It encodes CASSIDGDPQNIQYF. The variable domain in full, with the rest retrieved from reference TRBV19 and TRBJ2-4, is DGGITQSPKYLFRKEGQNVTLSCEQNLNHDAMYWYRQDPGQGLRLIYYSQIVNDFQKGDIAEGYSVSREKKESFPLTVTSAQKNPTAFYLCASSIDGDPQNIQYFGAGTRLSVL.